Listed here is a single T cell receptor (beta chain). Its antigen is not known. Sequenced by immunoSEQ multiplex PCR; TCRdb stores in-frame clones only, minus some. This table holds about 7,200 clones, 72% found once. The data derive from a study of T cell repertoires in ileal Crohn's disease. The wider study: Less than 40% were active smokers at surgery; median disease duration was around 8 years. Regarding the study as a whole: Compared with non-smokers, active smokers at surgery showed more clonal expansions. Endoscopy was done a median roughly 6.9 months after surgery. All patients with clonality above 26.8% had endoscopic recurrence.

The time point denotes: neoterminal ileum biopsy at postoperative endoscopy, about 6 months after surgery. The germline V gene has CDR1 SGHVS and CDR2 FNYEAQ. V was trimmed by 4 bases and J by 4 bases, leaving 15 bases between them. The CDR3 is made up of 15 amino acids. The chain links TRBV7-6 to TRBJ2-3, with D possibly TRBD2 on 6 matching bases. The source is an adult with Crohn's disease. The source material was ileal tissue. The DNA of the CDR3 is TGTGCCAGCAGCTCGTCCGGTGGGGGGTCAGATACGCAGTATTTT. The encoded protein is CASSSSGGGSDTQYF.